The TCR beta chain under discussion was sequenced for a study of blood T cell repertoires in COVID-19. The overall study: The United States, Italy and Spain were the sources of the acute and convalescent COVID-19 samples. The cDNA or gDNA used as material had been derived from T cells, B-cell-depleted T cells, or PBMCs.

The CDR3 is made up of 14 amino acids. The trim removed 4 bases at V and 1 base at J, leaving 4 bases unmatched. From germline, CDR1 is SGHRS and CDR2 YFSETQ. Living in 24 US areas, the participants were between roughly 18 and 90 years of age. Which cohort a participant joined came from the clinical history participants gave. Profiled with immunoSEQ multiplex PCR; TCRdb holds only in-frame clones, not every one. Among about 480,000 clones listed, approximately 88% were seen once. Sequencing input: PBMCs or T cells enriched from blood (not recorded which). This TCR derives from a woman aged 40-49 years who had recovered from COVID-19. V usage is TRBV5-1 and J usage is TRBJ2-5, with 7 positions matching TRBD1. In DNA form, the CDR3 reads TGCGCCAGCAGCGCAGGACAGGCCCAAGAGACCCAGTACTTC. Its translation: CASSAGQAQETQYF.